The source of this T cell receptor beta chain is a study of T cell repertoires in cytomegalovirus infection. Study-level background: Indications of both CMV infection and matching HLA type were provided by public TCR beta signatures. Study-level findings and limits: Within the response measured ex vivo, HLA-C-restricted CMV-specific TCR beta clonotypes were dominant.

CDR1 and CDR2 from the germline V gene are MGHRA and YSYEKL. The trim removed 0 bases at V and 1 base at J, leaving 10 bases unmatched. This CDR3 is built from 18 residues. MiXCR, applied by TCRdb to the reads, yields one record per CDR3 protein. There are 200,000 to 250,000 distinct CDR3 sequences in the sample; 6% to 8% occur only once, and 5.5% to 8% lies in the top ten. In this sample, this clonotype turned up many times. Its target is unknown. This clonotype originated in a human donor in good health (CMV status not recorded). Some clones in this sample may be carry-over from other donors' samples. The V gene is TRBV4-1, the J gene TRBJ1-1; 8 bases are a match to TRBD1. The sample taken for sequencing was PBMCs. The CDR3: CASSQDPFEDRANTEAFF. For the CDR3, the DNA is TGCGCCAGCAGCCAAGACCCTTTTGAGGACAGGGCGAACACTGAAGCTTTCTTT.